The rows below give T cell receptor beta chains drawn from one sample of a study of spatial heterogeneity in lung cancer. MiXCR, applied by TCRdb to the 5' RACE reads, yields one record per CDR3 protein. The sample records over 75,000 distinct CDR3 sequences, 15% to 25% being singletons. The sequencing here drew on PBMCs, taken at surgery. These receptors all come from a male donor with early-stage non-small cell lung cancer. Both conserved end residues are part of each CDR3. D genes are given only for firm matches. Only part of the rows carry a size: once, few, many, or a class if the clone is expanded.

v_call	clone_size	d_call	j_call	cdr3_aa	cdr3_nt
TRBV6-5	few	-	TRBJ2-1	CASSASTRGVFDEQFF	TGTGCCAGCAGTGCGTCCACCAGGGGGGTGTTCGATGAGCAGTTCTTC
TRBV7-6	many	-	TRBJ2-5	CASSTLAQETQYF	TGTGCCAGCAGCACCCTAGCACAAGAGACCCAGTACTTC
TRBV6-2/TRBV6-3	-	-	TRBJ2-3	CASSSRTGALDTQYF	TGTGCCAGCAGTTCGCGGACCGGGGCCTTAGATACGCAGTATTTT
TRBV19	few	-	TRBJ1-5	CASSIVGTNQPQHF	TGTGCCAGTAGTATAGTCGGGACCAATCAGCCCCAGCATTTT
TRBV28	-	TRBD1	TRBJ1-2	CASSFGGGVLSYGYTF	TGTGCCAGCAGTTTCGGAGGGGGCGTCTTAAGCTATGGCTACACCTTC
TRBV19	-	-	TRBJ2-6	CASSFKQGSGANVLTF	TGTGCCAGTAGTTTTAAACAGGGTTCTGGGGCCAACGTCCTGACTTTC
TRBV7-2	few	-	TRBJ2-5	CATDFQETQYF	TGTGCCACAGACTTTCAAGAGACCCAGTACTTC
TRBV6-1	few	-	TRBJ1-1	CASSETSGQNTEAFF	TGTGCCAGCAGTGAAACCTCAGGACAGAACACTGAAGCTTTCTTT
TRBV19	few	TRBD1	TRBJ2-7	CASSIWSTGGDEQYF	TGTGCCAGTAGTATCTGGAGCACAGGGGGCGACGAGCAGTACTTC
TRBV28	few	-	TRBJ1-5	CASSIMDQPQHF	TGTGCCAGCAGTATCATGGATCAGCCCCAGCATTTT
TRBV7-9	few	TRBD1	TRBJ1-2	CASSVLGQEFYGYTF	TGTGCCAGCAGCGTCTTGGGACAGGAGTTCTATGGCTACACCTTC
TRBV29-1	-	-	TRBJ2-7	CSVEDLAGGGNEQYF	TGCAGCGTTGAAGATCTGGCCGGGGGCGGGAACGAGCAGTACTTC
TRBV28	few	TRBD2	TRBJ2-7	CASSFLAGHEQYF	TGTGCCAGCAGTTTCCTAGCGGGCCACGAGCAGTACTTC
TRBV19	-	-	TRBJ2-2	CASSTPGANTGELFF	TGTGCCAGTAGTACCCCAGGGGCGAACACCGGGGAGCTGTTTTTT
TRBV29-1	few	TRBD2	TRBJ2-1	CSARGRAGAEQFF	TGCAGCGCCCGGGGGAGGGCGGGAGCTGAGCAGTTCTTC
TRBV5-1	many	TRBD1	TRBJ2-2	CASSLQGSTGELFF	TGCGCCAGCAGCCTACAGGGGTCCACCGGGGAGCTGTTTTTT
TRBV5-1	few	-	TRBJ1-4	CASSLAPGRTRKLFF	TGCGCCAGCAGCTTGGCCCCGGGACGGACGCGAAAACTGTTTTTT
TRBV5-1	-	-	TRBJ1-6	CASSLGQDVSPLHF	TGCGCCAGCAGCTTGGGACAGGATGTATCACCCCTCCACTTT
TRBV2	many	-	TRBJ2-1	CASKRSASSYNEQFF	TGTGCCAGCAAAAGGAGCGCGAGCTCCTACAATGAGCAGTTCTTC
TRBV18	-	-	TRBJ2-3	CVSSPRDSLHITQYF	TGTGTCAGCTCGCCGCGGGACTCACTTCACATAACGCAGTATTTT
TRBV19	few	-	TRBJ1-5	CASSTKTVDNQPQHF	TGTGCCAGTAGCACAAAGACAGTCGACAATCAGCCCCAGCATTTT
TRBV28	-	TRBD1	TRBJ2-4	CASSLLTGTGKDIQYF	TGTGCCAGCAGTTTATTAACCGGGACAGGGAAGGACATTCAGTACTTC
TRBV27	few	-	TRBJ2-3	CASSATGSDTQYF	TGTGCCAGCAGTGCCACAGGGTCGGATACGCAGTATTTT
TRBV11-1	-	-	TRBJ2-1	CASSILGDEQFF	TGTGCCAGCAGTATCCTAGGGGACGAGCAGTTCTTC
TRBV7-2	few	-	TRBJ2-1	CASSFLGTGQFF	TGTGCCAGCAGCTTCTTGGGGACGGGGCAGTTCTTC
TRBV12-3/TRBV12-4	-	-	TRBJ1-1	CASSPVGGLTEAFF	TGTGCCAGCAGCCCGGTCGGAGGGCTTACTGAAGCTTTCTTT
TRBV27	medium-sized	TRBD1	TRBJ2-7	CASRGQSSYEQYF	TGTGCCAGCAGGGGACAGAGCTCCTACGAGCAGTACTTC
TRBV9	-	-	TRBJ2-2	CASSVGASRSNTGELFF	TGTGCCAGCAGCGTAGGGGCTAGTCGATCGAACACCGGGGAGCTGTTTTTT
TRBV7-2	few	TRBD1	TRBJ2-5	CASSSGQKETQYF	TGTGCCAGCAGCTCGGGACAGAAAGAGACCCAGTACTTC
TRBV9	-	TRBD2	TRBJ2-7	CASSVEAGTSYEQYF	TGTGCCAGCAGCGTAGAAGCGGGAACCTCCTACGAGCAGTACTTC
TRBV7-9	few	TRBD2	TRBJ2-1	CASSEGLAGFSF	TGTGCCAGCAGCGAAGGACTAGCGGGCTTTAGCTTC
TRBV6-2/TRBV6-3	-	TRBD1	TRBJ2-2	CASSFGQGWTGELFF	TGTGCCAGCAGCTTCGGACAGGGTTGGACCGGGGAGCTGTTTTTT
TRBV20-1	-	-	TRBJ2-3	CSARDSSPHRSTDTQYF	TGCAGTGCTAGAGATTCCTCTCCCCACAGGAGCACAGATACGCAGTATTTT
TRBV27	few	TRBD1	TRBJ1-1	CASSTTGGIGTEAFF	TGTGCCAGCAGTACTACAGGGGGCATAGGGACTGAAGCTTTCTTT
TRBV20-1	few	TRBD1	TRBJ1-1	CSASLTGDTEAFF	TGCAGTGCTAGTCTCACAGGGGACACTGAAGCTTTCTTT
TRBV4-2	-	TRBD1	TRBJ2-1	CASSQHNRGPSEQFF	TGTGCCAGCAGCCAACATAACAGGGGCCCGAGTGAGCAGTTCTTC
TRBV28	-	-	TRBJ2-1	CASTSQGLEQFF	TGTGCCAGCACCAGTCAAGGACTAGAGCAGTTCTTC
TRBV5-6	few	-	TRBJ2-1	CASSLPGQHNEQFF	TGTGCCAGCAGCTTGCCCGGACAGCACAATGAGCAGTTCTTC
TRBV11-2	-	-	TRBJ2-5	CASSLAVPETQYF	TGTGCCAGCAGCTTAGCGGTACCAGAGACCCAGTACTTC
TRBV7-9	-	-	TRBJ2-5	CASSPFRGSGETQYF	TGTGCCAGCAGCCCATTTAGGGGGTCAGGAGAGACCCAGTACTTC
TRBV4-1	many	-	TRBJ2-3	CASSQLGTSTDTQYF	TGCGCCAGCAGCCAACTTGGGACAAGCACAGATACGCAGTATTTT
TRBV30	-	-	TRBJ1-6	CAWKPGLNSPLHF	TGTGCCTGGAAACCGGGGCTAAATTCACCCCTCCACTTT
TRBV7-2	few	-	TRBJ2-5	CASSSIRSGTQYF	TGTGCCAGCAGCTCGATCCGGTCGGGGACCCAGTACTTC
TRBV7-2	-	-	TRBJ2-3	CASSNSLIETDTQYF	TGTGCCAGCTCCAACTCCCTGATTGAGACAGATACGCAGTATTTT
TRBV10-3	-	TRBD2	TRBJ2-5	CAISPGGSSGEETQYF	TGTGCCATCAGCCCAGGGGGTTCTAGCGGGGAAGAGACCCAGTACTTC
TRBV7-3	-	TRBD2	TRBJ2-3	CASSLFKLAGDKDTQYF	TGTGCCAGCAGCTTATTTAAACTAGCGGGAGATAAAGATACGCAGTATTTT
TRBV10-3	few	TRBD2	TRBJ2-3	CAISELAGSTDTQYF	TGTGCCATCAGTGAATTAGCGGGGAGCACAGATACGCAGTATTTT
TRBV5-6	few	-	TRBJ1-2	CASSPMDTYGYGYTF	TGTGCCAGCAGCCCAATGGACACCTACGGCTATGGCTACACCTTC
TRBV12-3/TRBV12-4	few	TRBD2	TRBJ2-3	CASNLRGLAGGDTQYF	TGTGCCAGCAACCTCAGGGGACTAGCGGGAGGAGATACGCAGTATTTT
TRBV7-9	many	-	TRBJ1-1	CASSLAQGLWSEAFF	TGTGCCAGCAGCTTAGCGCAGGGGCTTTGGAGTGAAGCTTTCTTT
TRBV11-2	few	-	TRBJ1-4	CASSLVAGAREKLFF	TGTGCCAGCAGCTTAGTAGCGGGGGCTCGCGAAAAACTGTTTTTT
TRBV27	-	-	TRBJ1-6	CASSLEKGSPLHF	TGTGCCAGCAGTTTGGAGAAAGGGTCACCCCTCCACTTT